The 11 T cell receptor beta chains listed next were all sequenced from one sample in a study of T cell responses to AZD1222 COVID-19 vaccine. The repertoire was sequenced with immunoSEQ multiplex PCR; TCRdb's copy has only in-frame clones and lacks some. The repertoire holds 100,000 to 150,000 clones, with 70% to 90% as singletons. The specimen comprised peripheral blood, sampled 28 days after the second AZD1222 dose. The receptors stem from an adult who received the AZD1222 COVID-19 vaccine.

J is TRBJ2-5 and V is TRBV5-3; 7 nucleotides line up with TRBD2. TRBV5-3 qualifies as an ORF whose function is uncertain. There are 12 residues in the CDR3. V shed 4 bases and J 9 bases; nucleotides not matched to a gene: 6. In nucleotides, the CDR3 is TGTGCCAGAAGCGGGACTGGGAGGGCCCAGTACTTC. Amino acid sequence: CARSGTGRAQYF.

This rearrangement joins TRBV6-5 to TRBJ2-3; 9 bases align to TRBD1. CDR1 and CDR2 (germline): MNHEY, SVGAGI. The J segment lost 13 bases and the V segment lost 9 bases, leaving 14 bases of the junction unmatched. The CDR3 is made up of 13 amino acids. The CDR3 sequence: CASTAGTGRTKYF. The CDR3, as DNA: TGTGCCAGTACGGCTGGGACAGGGAGGACGAAGTATTTT.

The J gene is TRBJ2-2, the V gene TRBV7-2; 10 bases line up with TRBD2. This CDR3 is built from 17 residues. The V segment lost 5 bases and the J segment 6 bases; nucleotides outside the gene matches: 12. Germline CDR1 SGHTA, CDR2 FQGNSA. CDR3 region: CASSPSGLAGAAGELFF. CDR3 DNA sequence: TGTGCCAGCAGCCCCTCCGGGCTAGCGGGGGCAGCCGGGGAGCTGTTTTTT. Together with reference TRBV7-2 and TRBJ2-2, the CDR3 gives the full variable domain: GAGVSQSPSNKVTEKGKDVELRCDPISGHTALYWYRQSLGQGLEFLIYFQGNSAPDKSGLPSDRFSAERTGGSVSTLTIQRTQQEDSAVYLCASSPSGLAGAAGELFFGEGSRLTVL.

The chain is built from TRBV7-9 and TRBJ2-1; TRBD2 matches at 10 bases. The trim removed 2 bases at V and 5 bases at J, leaving 6 bases unmatched. The CDR3 sequence is 16 residues long. Per the germline V gene, CDR1 is SEHNR and CDR2 is FQNEAQ (reference sequence). CDR3 residues: CASSLWLAGGHNEQFF. The CDR3 DNA follows: TGTGCCAGCAGCTTATGGTTAGCGGGGGGACACAATGAGCAGTTCTTC.

The chain links TRBV7-2 to TRBJ2-5; a possible D gene is TRBD1 (5 bases). CDR1 and CDR2 (germline): SGHTA, FQGNSA. Trimming removed 5 bases at V and 1 base at J, with 8 bases between. The CDR3 is made up of 13 amino acids. The CDR3 sequence: CASSARVQETQYF. As DNA, the CDR3 is TGTGCCAGCAGCGCCAGGGTCCAAGAGACCCAGTACTTC.

This chain links TRBV19 with TRBJ2-5, with TRBD2 identical over 8 bases. Trimming cost V 9 bases and J 0 bases; bases outside gene matches: 3. The CDR3 has 13 amino acids. In germline, CDR1 is LNHDA, CDR2 SQIVND (reference sequence). CDR3 protein: CASGGAYQETQYF. The CDR3 bases are TGTGCCAGCGGGGGGGCTTACCAAGAGACCCAGTACTTC.

The chain has TRBV19 and TRBJ2-4; D remains ambiguous. CDR3 length: 11 residues. The germline V gene has CDR1 LNHDA and CDR2 SQIVND (reference sequence). Trimming left V 4 bases short and J 2 bases short, with 0 bases between. The chain's CDR3 is CASSTKNIQYF. Written as DNA, the CDR3 is TGTGCCAGTAGTACCAAAAACATTCAGTACTTC.

The chain joins TRBV19 to TRBJ1-1; D gene ambiguous. V lost 1 base to trimming and J lost 5 bases, with 11 bases between them. The CDR3 consists of 14 residues. CDR1 is LNHDA, CDR2 SQIVND, per germline (reference sequence). In DNA form, the CDR3 reads TGTGCCAGTAGTATAGTTGGTCGATGGACTGAAGCTTTCTTT. Translating it yields CASSIVGRWTEAFF.

V gene TRBV30 combines with J gene TRBJ1-6, with D tentatively TRBD1 (5 bases). V was cut by 2 bases and J by 7 bases, with 15 bases left in between. The CDR3 runs to 15 residues. Per the germline V gene, CDR1 is GTSNPN and CDR2 is SVGIG (reference sequence). The CDR3 DNA reads as TGTGCCTGGAGTTGGCGGGGACTAGGGAATTCACCCCTCCACTTT. Encoded protein: CAWSWRGLGNSPLHF. The variable domain in full, with the rest retrieved from reference TRBV30 and TRBJ1-6, is SQTIHQWPATLVQPVGSPLSLECTVEGTSNPNLYWYRQAAGRGLQLLFYSVGIGQISSEVPQNLSASRPQDRQFILSSKKLLLSDSGFYLCAWSWRGLGNSPLHFGNGTRLTVT.

The chain couples TRBV5-1 to TRBJ2-1; 11 nucleotides line up with TRBD2. Germline V gene data show CDR1 as SGHRS and CDR2 as YFSETQ. J gave up 5 bases and V 7 bases, and 5 bases lay outside the gene matches. The length of the CDR3 is 14 residues. CDR3 in DNA: TGCGCCAGCCGTACTAGCGGGAGTAACAATGAGCAGTTCTTC. Encoded protein: CASRTSGSNNEQFF.

This chain links TRBV7-3 with TRBJ2-7; a weak D match, TRBD2 (6 bases). CDR3 length: 15 amino acids. From germline, CDR1 is SGHTA and CDR2 FQGTGA. The ends were cut back, 6 bases at V and 5 bases at J, with 20 bases in the middle. The CDR3 loop is CASSPAGVASDEQYF. DNA for the CDR3: TGTGCCAGCAGTCCGGCCGGGGTGGCTAGCGACGAGCAGTACTTC.